One sample yielded the 2 T cell receptor beta chains listed below, sequenced in a study of blood T cell repertoires in COVID-19. TCRdb's copy holds only in-frame clones and misses some; the assay was immunoSEQ multiplex PCR. Among about 140,000 clones, around 83% were seen once, and the ten largest hold roughly 10%. Sequences were obtained from peripheral blood. The receptors were gathered from a man between 60 and 70 years old with active or convalescent COVID-19.

The chain carries TRBV19 and TRBJ1-6; D unclear. V shed 7 bases and J shed 5 bases, with 9 bases lying between them. The CDR3 has 13 residues. Germline values: CDR1 LNHDA, CDR2 SQIVND (reference sequence). For the CDR3, the DNA is TGTGCCAGTACTGTCAGAAATAATTCACCCCTCCACTTT. Protein: CASTVRNNSPLHF.

The rearrangement uses TRBV11-3 and TRBJ2-3; 9 bases fit TRBD2. Germline CDR1 SGHNT, CDR2 YENEEA. J lost 1 base, V lost 5 bases, and 10 bases had no gene match. The CDR3 runs 17 residues. As DNA, the CDR3 is TGTGCCAGCAGCCAGGTCAGCGGGGGGCCACGCACAGATACGCAGTATTTT. It encodes CASSQVSGGPRTDTQYF. The full variable domain, in which reference TRBV11-3 and TRBJ2-3 provide the parts outside the CDR3, is EAGVVQSPRYKIIEKKQPVAFWCNPISGHNTLYWYLQNLGQGPELLIRYENEEAVDDSQLPKDRFSAERLKGVDSTLKIQPAELGDSAVYLCASSQVSGGPRTDTQYFGPGTRLTVL.